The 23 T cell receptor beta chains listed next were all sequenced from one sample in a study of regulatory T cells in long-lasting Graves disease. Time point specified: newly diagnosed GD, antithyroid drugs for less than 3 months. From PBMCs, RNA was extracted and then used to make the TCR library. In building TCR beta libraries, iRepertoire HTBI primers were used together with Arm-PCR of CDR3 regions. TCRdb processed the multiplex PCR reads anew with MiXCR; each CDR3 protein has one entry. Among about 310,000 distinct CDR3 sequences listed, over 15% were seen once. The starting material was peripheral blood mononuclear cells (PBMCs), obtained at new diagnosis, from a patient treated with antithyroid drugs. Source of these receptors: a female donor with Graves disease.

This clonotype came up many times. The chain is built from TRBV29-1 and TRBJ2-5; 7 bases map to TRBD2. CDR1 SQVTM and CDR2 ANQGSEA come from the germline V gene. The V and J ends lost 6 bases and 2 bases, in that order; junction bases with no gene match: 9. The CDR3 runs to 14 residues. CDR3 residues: CSVRSGGGQETQYF. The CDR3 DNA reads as TGCAGCGTCCGTAGTGGGGGGGGTCAAGAGACCCAGTACTTC. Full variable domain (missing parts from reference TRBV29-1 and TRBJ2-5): SAVISQKPSRDICQRGTSLTIQCQVDSQVTMMFWYRQQPGQSLTLIATANQGSEATYESGFVIDKFPISRPNLTFSTLTVSNMSPEDSSIYLCSVRSGGGQETQYFGPGTRLLVL.

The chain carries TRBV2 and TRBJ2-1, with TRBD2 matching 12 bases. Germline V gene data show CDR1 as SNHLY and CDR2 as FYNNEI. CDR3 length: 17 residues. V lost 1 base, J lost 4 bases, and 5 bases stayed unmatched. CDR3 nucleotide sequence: TGTGCCAGCAGTGAAGGTTGGACTAGCGGGGATTACAATGAGCAGTTCTTC. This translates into CASSEGWTSGDYNEQFF.

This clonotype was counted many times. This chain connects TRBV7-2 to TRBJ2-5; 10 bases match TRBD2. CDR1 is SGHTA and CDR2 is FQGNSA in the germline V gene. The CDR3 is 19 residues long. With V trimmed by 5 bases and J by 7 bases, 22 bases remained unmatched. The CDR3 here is CASSTYPTGRSSGSGTQYF. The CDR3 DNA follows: TGTGCCAGCAGCACGTACCCCACGGGTCGGTCTAGCGGGAGTGGGACCCAGTACTTC.

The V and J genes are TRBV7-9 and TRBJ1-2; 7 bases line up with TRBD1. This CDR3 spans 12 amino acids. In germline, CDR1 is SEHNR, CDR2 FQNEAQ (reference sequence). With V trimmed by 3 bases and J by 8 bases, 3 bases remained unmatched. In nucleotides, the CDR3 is TGTGCCAGCAGCTTGGACAGGCAGGGCTACACCTTC. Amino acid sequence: CASSLDRQGYTF.

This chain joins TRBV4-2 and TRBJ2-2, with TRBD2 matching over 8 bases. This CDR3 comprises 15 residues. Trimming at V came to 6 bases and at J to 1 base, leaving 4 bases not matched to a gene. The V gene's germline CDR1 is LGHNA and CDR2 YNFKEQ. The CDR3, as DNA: TGTGCCAGCAGTCTCAGCGGGGGGAACACCGGGGAGCTGTTTTTT. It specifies CASSLSGGNTGELFF.

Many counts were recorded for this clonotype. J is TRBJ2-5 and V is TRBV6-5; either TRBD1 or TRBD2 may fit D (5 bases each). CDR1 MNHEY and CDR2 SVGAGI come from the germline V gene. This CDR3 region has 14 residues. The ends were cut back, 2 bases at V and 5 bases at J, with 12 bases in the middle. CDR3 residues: CASSYVGGRETQYF. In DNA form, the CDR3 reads TGTGCCAGCAGTTACGTTGGGGGACGGGAGACCCAGTACTTC.

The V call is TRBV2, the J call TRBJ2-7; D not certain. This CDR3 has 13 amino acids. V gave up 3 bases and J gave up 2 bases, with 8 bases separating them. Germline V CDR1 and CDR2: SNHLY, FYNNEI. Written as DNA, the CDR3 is TGTGCCAGCAGTGATCCGGTTACCTACGAGCAGTACTTC. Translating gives CASSDPVTYEQYF.

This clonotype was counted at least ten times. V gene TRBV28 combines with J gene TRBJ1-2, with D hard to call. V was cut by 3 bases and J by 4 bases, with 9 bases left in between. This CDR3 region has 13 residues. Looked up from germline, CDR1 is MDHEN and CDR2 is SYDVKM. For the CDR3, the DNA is TGTGCCAGCAGTTTCCAGGCGGGCTATGGCTACACCTTC. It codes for CASSFQAGYGYTF.

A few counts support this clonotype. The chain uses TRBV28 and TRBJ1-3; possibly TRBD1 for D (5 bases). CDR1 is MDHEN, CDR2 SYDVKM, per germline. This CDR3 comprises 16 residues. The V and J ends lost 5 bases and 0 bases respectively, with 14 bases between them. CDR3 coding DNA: TGTGCCAGCAGTCGCGCAGGGATAATCTCTGGAAACACCATATATTTT. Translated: CASSRAGIISGNTIYF.

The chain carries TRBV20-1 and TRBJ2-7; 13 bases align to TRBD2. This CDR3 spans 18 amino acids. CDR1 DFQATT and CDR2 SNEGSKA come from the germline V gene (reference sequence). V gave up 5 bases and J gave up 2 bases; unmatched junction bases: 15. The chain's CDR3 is CSARPSTSGRVLAYEQYF. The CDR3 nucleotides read TGCAGTGCTCGCCCAAGTACTAGCGGGAGGGTTCTGGCCTACGAGCAGTACTTC.

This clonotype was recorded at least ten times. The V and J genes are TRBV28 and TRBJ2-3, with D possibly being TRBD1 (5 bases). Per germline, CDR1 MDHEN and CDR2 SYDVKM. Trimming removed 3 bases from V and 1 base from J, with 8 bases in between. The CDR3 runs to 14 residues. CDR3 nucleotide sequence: TGTGCCAGCAGTTTTGTGGGGCGCACAGATACGCAGTATTTT. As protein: CASSFVGRTDTQYF. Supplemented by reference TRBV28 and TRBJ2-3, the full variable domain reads DVKVTQSSRYLVKRTGEKVFLECVQDMDHENMFWYRQDPGLGLRLIYFSYDVKMKEKGDIPEGYSVSREKKERFSLILESASTNQTSMYLCASSFVGRTDTQYFGPGTRLTVL.

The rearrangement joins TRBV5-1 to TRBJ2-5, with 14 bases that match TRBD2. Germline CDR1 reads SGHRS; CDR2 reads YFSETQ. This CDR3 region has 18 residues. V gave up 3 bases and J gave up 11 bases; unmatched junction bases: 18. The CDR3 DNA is TGCGCCAGCAGCTCGGGACTAGCGGGAGTCATGATGTTGAATGAGCAGTACTTC. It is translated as CASSSGLAGVMMLNEQYF. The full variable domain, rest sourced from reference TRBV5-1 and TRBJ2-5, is KAGVTQTPRYLIKTRGQQVTLSCSPISGHRSVSWYQQTPGQGLQFLFEYFSETQRNKGNFPGRFSGRQFSNSRSEMNVSTLELGDSALYLCASSSGLAGVMMLNEQYFGPGTRLLVL.

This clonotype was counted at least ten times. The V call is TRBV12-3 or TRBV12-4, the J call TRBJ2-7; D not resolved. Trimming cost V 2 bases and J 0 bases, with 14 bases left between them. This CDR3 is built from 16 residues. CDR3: CASSLKLTESSYEQYF. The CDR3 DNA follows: TGTGCCAGCAGTTTAAAACTGACGGAGAGCTCCTACGAGCAGTACTTC.

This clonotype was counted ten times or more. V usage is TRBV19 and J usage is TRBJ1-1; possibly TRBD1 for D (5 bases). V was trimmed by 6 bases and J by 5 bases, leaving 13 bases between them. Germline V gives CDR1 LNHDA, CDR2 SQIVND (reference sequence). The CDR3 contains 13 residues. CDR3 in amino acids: CASRAGAQTEAFF. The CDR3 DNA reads TGTGCCAGTAGGGCTGGGGCGCAGACTGAAGCTTTCTTT.

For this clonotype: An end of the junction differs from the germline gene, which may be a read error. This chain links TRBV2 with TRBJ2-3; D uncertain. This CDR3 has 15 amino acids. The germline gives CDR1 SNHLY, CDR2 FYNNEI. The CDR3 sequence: CAISESKSLTDTQYF. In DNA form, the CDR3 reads TGTGCCATCAGTGAGTCGAAGAGCCTCACAGATACGCAGTATTTT.

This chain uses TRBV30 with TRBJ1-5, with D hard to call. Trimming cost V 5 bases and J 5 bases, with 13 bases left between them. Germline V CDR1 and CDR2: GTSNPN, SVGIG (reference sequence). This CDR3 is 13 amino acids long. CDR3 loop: CAWRGERDQPQHF. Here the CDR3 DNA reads TGTGCCTGGCGGGGAGAACGGGATCAGCCCCAGCATTTT.

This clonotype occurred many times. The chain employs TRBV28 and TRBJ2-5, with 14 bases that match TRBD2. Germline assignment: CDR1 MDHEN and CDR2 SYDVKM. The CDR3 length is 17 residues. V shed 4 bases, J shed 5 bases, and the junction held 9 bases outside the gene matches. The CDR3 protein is CASSSTGTSGSWETQYF. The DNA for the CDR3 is TGTGCCAGCAGTTCCACCGGGACTAGCGGGAGTTGGGAGACCCAGTACTTC.

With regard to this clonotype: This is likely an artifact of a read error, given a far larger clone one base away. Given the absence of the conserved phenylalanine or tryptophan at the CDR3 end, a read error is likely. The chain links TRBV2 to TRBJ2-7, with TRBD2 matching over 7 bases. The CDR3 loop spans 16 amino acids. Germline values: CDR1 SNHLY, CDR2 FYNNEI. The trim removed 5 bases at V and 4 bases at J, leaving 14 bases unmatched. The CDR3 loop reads CASSSARLAPIYEQYY. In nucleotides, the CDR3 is TGTGCCAGCAGTTCAGCGAGACTAGCCCCCATTTACGAGCAGTACTAC.

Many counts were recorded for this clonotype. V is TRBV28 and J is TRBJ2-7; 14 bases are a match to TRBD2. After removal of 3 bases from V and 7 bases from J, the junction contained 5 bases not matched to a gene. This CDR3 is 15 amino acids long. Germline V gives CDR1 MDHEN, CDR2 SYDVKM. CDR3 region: CASSLGTSGREEQYF. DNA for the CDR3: TGTGCCAGCAGTTTGGGGACTAGCGGGAGAGAAGAGCAGTACTTC.

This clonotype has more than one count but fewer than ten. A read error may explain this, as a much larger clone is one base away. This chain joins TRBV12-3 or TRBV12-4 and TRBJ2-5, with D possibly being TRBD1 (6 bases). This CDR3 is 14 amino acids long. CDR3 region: CASSLAGAEEIQYF. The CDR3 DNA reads TGTGCCAGCAGTTTGGCAGGGGCCGAGGAGATCCAGTACTTC.

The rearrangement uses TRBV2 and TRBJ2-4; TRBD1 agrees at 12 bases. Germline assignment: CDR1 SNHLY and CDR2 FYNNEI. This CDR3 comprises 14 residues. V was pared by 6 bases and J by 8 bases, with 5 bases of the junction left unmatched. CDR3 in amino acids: CASRLGQGADIQYF. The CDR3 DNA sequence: TGTGCCAGCAGATTGGGACAGGGGGCGGACATTCAGTACTTC.

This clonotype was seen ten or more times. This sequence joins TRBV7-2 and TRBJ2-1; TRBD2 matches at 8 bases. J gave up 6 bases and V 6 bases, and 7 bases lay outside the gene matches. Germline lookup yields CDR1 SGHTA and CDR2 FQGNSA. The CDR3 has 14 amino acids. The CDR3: CASSPQRESNEQFF. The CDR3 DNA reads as TGTGCCAGCAGTCCACAGCGGGAGTCCAATGAGCAGTTCTTC.

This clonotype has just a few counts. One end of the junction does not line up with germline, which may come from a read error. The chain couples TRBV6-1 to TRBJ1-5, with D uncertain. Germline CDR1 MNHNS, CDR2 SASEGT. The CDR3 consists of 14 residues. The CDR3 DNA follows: TGTGCCTGCAGTGAAGCCGACCCGGATCGGCCCCAGCATTTT. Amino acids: CACSEADPDRPQHF.